A single sample gave rise to the 10 T cell receptor beta chains below, sequenced in a study of T cells in Graves' hyperthyroidism and ophthalmopathy. It was RNA transcripts that yielded the amplified TCR beta CDR3 regions. The TCR CDR3 was amplified in a first-round RT-PCR using the HTBI primer set. TCRdb ran MiXCR on the multiplex PCR reads and lists one entry per CDR3 protein. The sample records about 840,000 distinct CDR3 sequences, 35% to 45% being singletons. Sequencing used blood. The source is a young man with Graves' hyperthyroidism.

V usage is TRBV5-1 and J usage is TRBJ2-7; 9 bases fit TRBD2. The CDR3 consists of 16 residues. V was pared by 3 bases and J by 6 bases, with 13 bases of the junction left unmatched. In germline, CDR1 is SGHRS, CDR2 YFSETQ. In DNA, the CDR3 is TGCGCCAGCAGCTCCTTTAGTTTAGCGGGAGTAGGCGAGCAGTACTTC. Translated, it gives CASSSFSLAGVGEQYF.

In this sample, this clonotype turned up a few times. V and J are TRBV20-1 and TRBJ1-5; D uncertain. The germline V gene has CDR1 DFQATT and CDR2 SNEGSKA (reference sequence). The V end was cut by 4 bases, the J end by 2 bases, with 6 bases between. The CDR3 sequence is 12 residues long. CDR3 DNA sequence: TGCAGTGCTAAAATGGGCAATCAGCCCCAGCATTTT. Amino acid sequence: CSAKMGNQPQHF.

The V call is TRBV19, the J call TRBJ2-2, with 9 bases matching TRBD1. Germline V gives CDR1 LNHDA, CDR2 SQIVND (reference sequence). V lost 6 bases, J lost 6 bases, and 8 bases stayed unmatched. This CDR3 has 15 amino acids. The CDR3 here is CASRGDRDLSGELFF. The CDR3 DNA reads as TGTGCCAGTAGAGGGGACAGGGATTTATCCGGGGAGCTGTTTTTT.

This clonotype has ten or more counts. This rearrangement joins TRBV25-1 to TRBJ2-5, with 8 positions matching TRBD1. The CDR3 is 13 amino acids. J gave up 5 bases and V 7 bases, and 6 bases lay outside the gene matches. The V gene's germline CDR1 is MGHDK and CDR2 SYGVNS. The CDR3 here is CASTSGGWETQYF. CDR3 nucleotide sequence: TGTGCCAGCACTTCAGGGGGCTGGGAGACCCAGTACTTC.

V gene TRBV5-5 combines with J gene TRBJ2-2; 9 nucleotides align to TRBD1. The CDR3 contains 15 residues. CDR1 SGHKS and CDR2 YYEKEE come from the germline V gene (reference sequence). J was trimmed by 5 bases and V by 4 bases; bases with no gene match: 6. CDR3: CASSRDRVSTGELFF. CDR3 coding DNA: TGTGCCAGCAGCAGGGACAGGGTTTCGACCGGGGAGCTGTTTTTT.

A word on this clonotype: This may stem from a read error, because a much larger clone lies one nucleotide away. The chain has TRBV7-2 and TRBJ2-7; D may match TRBD1 or TRBD2 (7 bases each). The CDR3 sequence is 16 residues long. In germline, CDR1 is SGHTA, CDR2 FQGNSA. The CDR3 is CAGSPTGGDSVYEQYF. CDR3 nucleotide sequence: TGTGCCGGCAGCCCTACTGGGGGGGACAGCGTCTACGAGCAGTACTTC.

Many counts were recorded for this clonotype. The chain employs TRBV2 and TRBJ2-5; D possibly corresponds to TRBD2 (6 bases). The CDR3 runs to 13 residues. The V and J ends lost 0 bases and 10 bases respectively, with 12 bases between them. CDR1 is SNHLY, CDR2 FYNNEI, per germline. CDR3 sequence (DNA): TGTGCCAGCAGTGAAGCGGAGGGAGCAATCCAGTACTTC. Encoded protein: CASSEAEGAIQYF.

This clonotype was recorded at least ten times. The chain recombines TRBV12-3 or TRBV12-4 with TRBJ1-2; D unresolved. V was trimmed by 2 bases and J by 0 bases, leaving 7 bases between them. The CDR3 is 14 residues long. Written as DNA, the CDR3 is TGTGCCAGCAGTTTAACGGAGCCTAACTATGGCTACACCTTC. Translated, it gives CASSLTEPNYGYTF.

J is TRBJ2-7 and V is TRBV24-1; D might be TRBD1 or TRBD2, each matching 5 bases. CDR1 KGHDR and CDR2 SFDVKD come from the germline V gene. Trimming pared 11 bases from V and 2 bases from J, leaving 15 bases between. The CDR3 loop spans 13 amino acids. The CDR3 protein is CAIVPGLTYEQYF. The CDR3 region has the DNA TGTGCCATTGTTCCGGGGCTCACCTACGAGCAGTACTTC.

In this sample, this clonotype turned up many times. The V and J genes are TRBV20-1 and TRBJ1-6; D call uncertain. The germline CDR1 and CDR2 sequences are DFQATT and SNEGSKA (reference sequence). The CDR3 extends over 13 amino acids. V lost 0 bases to trimming and J lost 10 bases, with 10 bases between them. The CDR3 bases are TGCAGTGCTAGAGATGATAGTGACTCACCCCTCCACTTT. It specifies CSARDDSDSPLHF.